The present entry profiles one T cell receptor (beta chain) with its context. The data were obtained in a study of tumor-infiltrating lymphocytes in oesophageal squamous cell carcinoma. One entry per CDR3 protein results from TCRdb running MiXCR on the PCR reads. The profile shows 3,500 or so distinct CDR3 sequences, around 14% of them singletons. The germline V and J ends were trimmed by 0 bases and 5 bases, with 5 bases remaining between them. This CDR3 spans 13 amino acids. Germline V gives CDR1 LGHNA, CDR2 YNFKEQ. The sample taken for sequencing was esophageal tumor tissue. This receptor was taken from a male donor with esophageal squamous cell carcinoma. The chain couples TRBV4-2 to TRBJ2-4, with D maybe TRBD1 (5 bases). The CDR3 protein is CASSQDRENIQYF. Written as DNA, the CDR3 is TGTGCCAGCAGCCAAGACAGGGAAAACATTCAGTACTTC.